This T cell receptor (beta chain) was sequenced for a study of control samples from healthy donors and cancer patients. The V gene's germline CDR1 is LGHNT and CDR2 FRNRAP. The CDR3 covers 18 residues. V lost 1 base to trimming and J lost 0 bases, with 19 bases between them. This clone was seen only once. The assay was immunoSEQ multiplex PCR, and TCRdb's table has in-frame clones only and misses some. The data show 120,000 to 150,000 clones, around 92% seen once. The specimen was blood. J is TRBJ2-7 and V is TRBV12-5, with a weak D call TRBD1 (6 bases). This receptor was taken from a man in his thirties or forties in good health. CDR3 bases: TGTGCTAGTGGTTTGGGACAGGAGTCATCTCCCGACTCCTACGAGCAGTACTTC. Protein product: CASGLGQESSPDSYEQYF. The variable domain in full, completed from reference TRBV12-5 and TRBJ2-7, reads DARVTQTPRHKVTEMGQEVTMRCQPILGHNTVFWYRQTMMQGLELLAYFRNRAPLDDSGMPKDRFSAEMPDATLATLKIQPSEPRDSAVYFCASGLGQESSPDSYEQYFGPGTRLTVT.